The 27 T cell receptor beta chains in this list originate from one sample, sequenced in a study of cytomegalovirus exposure and HLA in healthy donors. PCR primers comprised 60 Vbeta and 13 Jbeta primers. Generated by immunoSEQ multiplex PCR, the TCRdb table keeps only in-frame clones and is missing some. The table includes about 160,000 clones, roughly 80% detected once. Specimen: PBMCs. The source is a young man in good health and CMV-seronegative.

The rearrangement links TRBV7-8 to TRBJ2-7; 8 nucleotides align to TRBD2. Trimming at V came to 6 bases and at J to 5 bases, leaving 15 bases not matched to a gene. Germline V gives CDR1 SGHVS, CDR2 FQNEAQ. The CDR3 sequence is 16 residues long. CDR3 loop: CASSPPAGGISDEQYF. CDR3 DNA sequence: TGTGCCAGCAGTCCTCCGGCGGGGGGAATATCTGACGAGCAGTACTTC. Combining the CDR3 with reference TRBV7-8 and TRBJ2-7 gives the whole variable domain GAGVSQSPRYKVAKRGQDVALRCDPISGHVSLFWYQQALGQGPEFLTYFQNEAQLDKSGLPSDRFFAERPEGSVSTLKIQRTQQEDSAVYLCASSPPAGGISDEQYFGPGTRLTVT.

This chain joins TRBV5-6 and TRBJ1-3; D uncertain. V dropped 4 bases and J dropped 0 bases, with 8 bases sitting between them. Germline V gene lookup returns CDR1 SGHDT and CDR2 YYEEEE. This CDR3 is built from 14 residues. CDR3 residues: CASSERSSGNTIYF. CDR3 nucleotide sequence: TGTGCCAGCAGCGAACGGAGCTCTGGAAACACCATATATTTT.

This chain uses TRBV28 with TRBJ1-1; no clear D gene. Germline assignment: CDR1 MDHEN and CDR2 SYDVKM. This CDR3 is built from 15 residues. Deletions cut 2 bases from V and 4 bases from J, with 14 bases between. In DNA, the CDR3 is TGTGCCAGCAGTTTAAGAGGAGGTGCGGGCACTGAAGCTTTCTTT. Residues: CASSLRGGAGTEAFF.

The gene calls are TRBV2 and TRBJ2-2, with 9 bases matching TRBD1. The CDR3 runs 15 residues. V lost 5 bases and J lost 0; bases outside the gene matches: 1. Germline V gene lookup returns CDR1 SNHLY and CDR2 FYNNEI. CDR3 nucleotides: TGTGCCAGCAGTCGGACAGGGGCGAACACCGGGGAGCTGTTTTTT. It translates to CASSRTGANTGELFF.

V usage is TRBV7-6 and J usage is TRBJ2-2; 7 bases are a match to TRBD2. The germline gives CDR1 SGHVS, CDR2 FNYEAQ. This CDR3 has 15 residues. V dropped 5 bases and J dropped 3; count of bases not matched to a gene: 6. The chain's CDR3 is CASSPWGGDTGELFF. CDR3 nucleotide sequence: TGTGCCAGCAGCCCATGGGGGGGAGACACCGGGGAGCTGTTTTTT.

This chain connects TRBV30 to TRBJ1-2; the D is unclear. Looked up from germline, CDR1 is GTSNPN and CDR2 is SVGIG (reference sequence). V shed 0 bases and J shed 3 bases, with 11 bases lying between them. The CDR3 length is 14 residues. As DNA, the CDR3 is TGTGCCTGGAGTGTGTATACACACGACTATGGCTACACCTTC. It yields the protein CAWSVYTHDYGYTF. The full variable domain, rest sourced from reference TRBV30 and TRBJ1-2, is SQTIHQWPATLVQPVGSPLSLECTVEGTSNPNLYWYRQAAGRGLQLLFYSVGIGQISSEVPQNLSASRPQDRQFILSSKKLLLSDSGFYLCAWSVYTHDYGYTFGSGTRLTVV.

This sequence joins TRBV5-1 and TRBJ2-7; no definite D call. Trimming removed 0 bases at V and 4 bases at J, with 8 bases between. The CDR3 is 13 amino acids. CDR1 SGHRS and CDR2 YFSETQ come from the germline V gene. The CDR3 region is CASSLGRTYEQYF. The CDR3 DNA reads as TGCGCCAGCAGCTTGGGCCGTACATACGAGCAGTACTTC.

The chain recombines TRBV28 with TRBJ2-7, with TRBD1 matching 10 bases. V was clipped by 3 bases and J by 7 bases; unmatched bases: 9. Germline V CDR1 and CDR2: MDHEN, SYDVKM. The CDR3 covers 15 residues. CDR3 DNA sequence: TGTGCCAGCAGTTTTGAGGGACAGGGGTCGGGGGAGCAGTACTTC. Its protein product is CASSFEGQGSGEQYF.

The rearrangement uses TRBV11-2 and TRBJ2-1, with 7 bases aligning to TRBD1. The germline gives CDR1 SGHAT, CDR2 FQNNGV. This CDR3 is 19 amino acids long. The junction had 16 bases not matched to a gene; V was cut back by 5 bases and J by 0 bases. As DNA, the CDR3 is TGTGCCAGCAGCGTCCGGGACAGCCGATTTTGGGACTCCTACAATGAGCAGTTCTTC. Translation: CASSVRDSRFWDSYNEQFF.

The chain employs TRBV28 and TRBJ1-4; 7 bases agree with TRBD1. This CDR3 comprises 16 residues. Germline V gene lookup returns CDR1 MDHEN and CDR2 SYDVKM. V trimming: 5 bases; J trimming: 7 bases; junction bases outside the gene matches: 13. This CDR3 reads CASSPPWTGWGEKLFF. CDR3 coding DNA: TGTGCCAGCAGTCCCCCATGGACAGGTTGGGGTGAAAAACTGTTTTTT.

This sequence joins TRBV25-1 and TRBJ1-1, with unresolved D. This CDR3 is 12 amino acids long. V was cut by 6 bases and J by 2 bases, with 7 bases left in between. CDR1 MGHDK and CDR2 SYGVNS come from the germline V gene. The CDR3 DNA is TGTGCCAGCAGGGCAGTCAACACTGAAGCTTTCTTT. Its translation is CASRAVNTEAFF.

This chain connects TRBV30 to TRBJ2-7, with D uncertain. Trimming left V 3 bases short and J 6 bases short, with 18 bases between. Germline lookup yields CDR1 GTSNPN and CDR2 SVGIG (reference sequence). CDR3 length equals 14 residues. The CDR3 region has the DNA TGTGCCTGGAGCCTCTATCGCCCGCGTAGCGAGCAGTACTTC. It translates to CAWSLYRPRSEQYF.

The chain uses TRBV29-1 and TRBJ1-5; D unclear. Per the germline V gene, CDR1 is SQVTM and CDR2 is ANQGSEA. Trimming took 4 bases from V and 0 from J, leaving 10 bases between them. The CDR3 contains 14 residues. The CDR3 loop reads CSVGGRNSNQPQHF. In nucleotides, the CDR3 is TGCAGCGTTGGAGGGCGGAATAGCAATCAGCCCCAGCATTTT.

The rearrangement joins TRBV28 to TRBJ2-3, with TRBD2 matching 11 bases. Germline V CDR1 and CDR2: MDHEN, SYDVKM. This CDR3 comprises 13 residues. After removal of 9 bases from V and 6 bases from J, the junction contained 5 bases not matched to a gene. DNA for the CDR3: TGTGCCAGTCGAAGGACTAGCGGGGATACGCAGTATTTT. Encoded protein: CASRRTSGDTQYF.

This clone was observed once. This rearrangement joins TRBV5-1 to TRBJ1-1, with D tentatively TRBD1 (6 bases). This CDR3 is 18 amino acids long. V lost 0 bases and J lost 1, with 19 bases in between. The germline V gene has CDR1 SGHRS and CDR2 YFSETQ. The CDR3 protein is CASSLDEATGLKNTEAFF. CDR3 nucleotides: TGCGCCAGCAGCTTGGATGAGGCCACAGGGTTAAAGAACACTGAAGCTTTCTTT.

The gene calls are TRBV5-4 and TRBJ2-2; maybe TRBD1 (6 bases). The V gene lost 0 bases and the J gene lost 7 bases, with 19 bases spanning the gap. This CDR3 contains 17 residues. Germline-derived CDR1 and CDR2 are SGHNT and YYREEE (reference sequence). The CDR3 sequence is CASSLAPGRGRDGELFF. CDR3 nucleotides: TGTGCCAGCAGCTTGGCCCCGGGCAGGGGTCGGGACGGGGAGCTGTTTTTT.

The CDR3 sequence: CASSPFPSGKQYF. CDR3 sequence (DNA): TGTGCCAGCAGTCCTTTTCCCTCAGGAAAGCAGTACTTC. This chain joins TRBV28 and TRBJ2-7, with D hard to call. In germline, CDR1 is MDHEN, CDR2 SYDVKM. V lost 5 bases and J lost 8, with 16 bases in between. There are 13 residues in the CDR3.

A remark on this clone: Other DNA sequences within the sample encode an identical CDR3. V usage is TRBV10-3 and J usage is TRBJ2-5; D is ambiguous. The V end lost 3 bases, the J end lost 3 bases, and 5 bases lay between the germline ends. The CDR3 spans 12 residues. Germline lookup yields CDR1 ENHRY and CDR2 SYGVKD. CDR3 in amino acids: CAISDPEETQYF. For the CDR3, the DNA is TGTGCCATCAGTGACCCAGAAGAGACCCAGTACTTC.

The count of this clone is one. The chain uses TRBV9 and TRBJ2-6; D not certain. V lost 2 bases, J lost 0 bases, and 3 bases lay in between. Germline loops: CDR1 SGDLS, CDR2 YYNGEE. This CDR3 contains 14 residues. CDR3 amino acids: CASSVRSGANVLTF. For the CDR3, the DNA is TGTGCCAGCAGCGTCCGCTCTGGGGCCAACGTCCTGACTTTC.

There are a few counts of this clone. The chain links TRBV4-2 to TRBJ2-7, with TRBD2 as a possible D gene (5 bases). CDR1 LGHNA and CDR2 YNFKEQ come from the germline V gene. The CDR3 has 16 amino acids. V was shortened by 1 base and J by 5 bases, with 18 bases between the two germline ends. The CDR3 DNA is TGTGCCAGCAGCCAAGCTGTGGGGAGATTAAATGACGAGCAGTACTTC. Translated, it gives CASSQAVGRLNDEQYF.

The chain links TRBV19 to TRBJ1-3, with 8 nucleotides matching TRBD1. Unmatched junction bases numbered 17, after V lost 10 bases and J lost 0 bases. Per germline, CDR1 LNHDA and CDR2 SQIVND (reference sequence). This CDR3 spans 18 amino acids. Here the CDR3 reads CATSQGASLSLSGNTIYF. The DNA of the CDR3 is TGTGCCACCTCCCAGGGGGCCTCTCTCTCTCTCTCTGGAAACACCATATATTTT.

The chain joins TRBV28 to TRBJ2-1; possible D gene TRBD2, 7 bases. Germline CDR1 MDHEN, CDR2 SYDVKM. The CDR3 runs to 15 residues. The V end was cut by 7 bases, the J end by 0 bases, with 13 bases between. The CDR3 sequence is CASIEGGSSYNEQFF. The DNA for the CDR3 is TGTGCCAGCATTGAGGGGGGGAGCTCCTACAATGAGCAGTTCTTC.

The chain is built from TRBV5-8 and TRBJ2-7; D is possibly TRBD2 (6 bases). The CDR3 consists of 14 residues. CDR1 and CDR2 from the germline V gene are SGHTS and YDEGEE. Trimming left V 1 base short and J 6 bases short, with 14 bases between. The CDR3 DNA reads TGTGCCAGCAGCTTGCGGACGGGAGCGCGCGAGCAGTACTTC. This codes for CASSLRTGAREQYF.

The chain employs TRBV7-8 and TRBJ2-1, with 16 positions matching TRBD2. The J segment lost 7 bases and the V segment lost 5 bases, leaving 14 bases of the junction unmatched. This CDR3 is 19 amino acids long. Germline V lookup: CDR1 SGHVS, CDR2 FQNEAQ. The DNA of the CDR3 is TGTGCCAGCAGCCCATTACCGGGACTAGCGGGGGGGCCGTCAAATGAGCAGTTCTTC. Residues: CASSPLPGLAGGPSNEQFF. Full variable domain (outside the CDR3, taken from reference TRBV7-8 and TRBJ2-1): GAGVSQSPRYKVAKRGQDVALRCDPISGHVSLFWYQQALGQGPEFLTYFQNEAQLDKSGLPSDRFFAERPEGSVSTLKIQRTQQEDSAVYLCASSPLPGLAGGPSNEQFFGPGTRLTVL.

The chain has TRBV30 and TRBJ1-3; D might be TRBD1 (5 bases). Trimming left V 8 bases short and J 0 bases short, with 17 bases between. The V gene's germline CDR1 is GTSNPN and CDR2 SVGIG (reference sequence). The CDR3 totals 15 residues. The CDR3 protein is CAGFLPDTSGNTIYF. CDR3 bases: TGTGCCGGTTTTCTCCCGGACACCTCTGGAAACACCATATATTTT.

This clone has only one observation. The chain is built from TRBV7-9 and TRBJ2-1; TRBD2 agrees at 7 bases. Germline CDR1 SEHNR, CDR2 FQNEAQ (reference sequence). V gave up 3 bases and J gave up 10 bases; unmatched junction bases: 9. This CDR3 has 14 amino acids. CDR3 sequence (DNA): TGTGCCAGCAGCTTCGGAGGACTAGTTAACGAGCAGTTCTTC. It codes for CASSFGGLVNEQFF.

The chain couples TRBV6-1 to TRBJ2-7, with D possibly matching TRBD2 (5 bases). With 4 bases removed from V and 6 bases from J, the gap between germline ends came to 10 bases. Per the germline V gene, CDR1 is MNHNS and CDR2 is SASEGT. The CDR3 covers 12 residues. The CDR3 DNA is TGTGCCAGCAGTGCGACAACTAGCGAGCAGTACTTC. Encoded protein: CASSATTSEQYF.